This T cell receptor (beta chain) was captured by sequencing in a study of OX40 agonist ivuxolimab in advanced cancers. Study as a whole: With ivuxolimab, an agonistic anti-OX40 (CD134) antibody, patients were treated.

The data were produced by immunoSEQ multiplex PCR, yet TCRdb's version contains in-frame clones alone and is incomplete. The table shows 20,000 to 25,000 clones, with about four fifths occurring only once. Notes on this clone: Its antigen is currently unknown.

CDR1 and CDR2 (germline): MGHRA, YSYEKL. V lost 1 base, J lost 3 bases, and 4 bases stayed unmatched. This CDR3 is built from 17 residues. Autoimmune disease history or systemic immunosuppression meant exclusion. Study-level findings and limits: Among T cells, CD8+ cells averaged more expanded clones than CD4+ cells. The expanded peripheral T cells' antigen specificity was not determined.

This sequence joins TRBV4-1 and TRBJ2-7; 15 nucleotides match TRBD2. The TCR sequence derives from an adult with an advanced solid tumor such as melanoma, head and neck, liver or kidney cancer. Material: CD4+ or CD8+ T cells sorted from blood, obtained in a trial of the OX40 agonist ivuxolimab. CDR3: CASSQVGTSGRIYEQYF. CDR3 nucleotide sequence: TGCGCCAGCAGCCAAGTGGGGACTAGCGGGAGGATCTACGAGCAGTACTTC.